The rows below give T cell receptor beta chains drawn from one sample of a study of OX40 agonist ivuxolimab in advanced cancers. TCRdb's copy holds only in-frame clones and misses some; the assay was immunoSEQ multiplex PCR. The sample records approximately 89,000 clones, approximately 90% being singletons. This specimen consisted of CD4+ or CD8+ T cells sorted from blood, obtained in a trial of the OX40 agonist ivuxolimab. These receptors were taken from an adult with an advanced solid tumor such as melanoma, head and neck, liver or kidney cancer. Both conserved end residues are part of each CDR3. The D gene is left open where the match is weak. Only some rows state a clone size, as once, few, many or a class for expanded clones.

V gene	D gene	J gene	clone size	CDR3 DNA	CDR3 protein
TRBV29-1	NA	TRBJ2-5	NA	TGCAGCGTTGACAAGGACCAGTACTTC	CSVDKDQYF
TRBV7-2	NA	TRBJ2-7	NA	TGTGCCAGCAGCTTAGCGTCGGGACCATCCTACGAGCAGTACTTC	CASSLASGPSYEQYF
TRBV25-1	NA	TRBJ1-3	NA	TGTGCCAGCTCCCTAGAAGGGGGAGGGAGTGGAAACACCATATATTTT	CASSLEGGGSGNTIYF
TRBV28	TRBD2	TRBJ2-2	NA	TGTGCCAGCGGACTAGCGAACACCGGGGAGCTGTTTTTT	CASGLANTGELFF
TRBV7-9	NA	TRBJ1-4	NA	TGTGCCAGCAGCTTGGTCGGGGGGAGCGAAAAACTGTTTTTT	CASSLVGGSEKLFF
TRBV29-1	TRBD1	TRBJ2-2	NA	TGCAGCGTTGATAACAGGGGATTGAACACCGGGGAGCTGTTTTTT	CSVDNRGLNTGELFF
TRBV7-9	TRBD1	TRBJ1-6	NA	TGTGCCAGCAGCCTTAGACAGGGGGATTCACCCCTCCACTTT	CASSLRQGDSPLHF
TRBV29-1	TRBD1	TRBJ2-3	once	TGCAGCGTTGAAGATCCTGGGACAGACACAGATACGCAGTATTTT	CSVEDPGTDTDTQYF
TRBV7-9	NA	TRBJ2-3	once	TGTGCCAGCAGCTTAGTAAATATAGGCGATACGCAGTATTTT	CASSLVNIGDTQYF
TRBV15	NA	TRBJ2-1	NA	TGTGCCACCAGCAGGGACAGAAGCTCCTACAATGAGCAGTTCTTC	CATSRDRSSYNEQFF
TRBV10-3	TRBD1	TRBJ2-3	NA	TGTGCCATCGAGACAGGGGGCTCAGATACGCAGTATTTT	CAIETGGSDTQYF
TRBV27	TRBD2	TRBJ2-3	NA	TGTGCCAGCAGAGATGATAGCGGGGGTTTGCCAGATACGCAGTATTTT	CASRDDSGGLPDTQYF
TRBV18	NA	TRBJ1-4	NA	TGTGCCAGCCAACCAATTGGGGATGAAAAACTGTTTTTT	CASQPIGDEKLFF
TRBV11-3	NA	TRBJ2-5	NA	TGTGCCAGCAGCACCGGGACGGACGACTCGGGAGAGACCCAGTACTTC	CASSTGTDDSGETQYF
TRBV7-2	NA	TRBJ2-7	NA	TGTGCCAGCAGCTTAGTAGAAGCGGGCTCTTACGAGCAGTACTTC	CASSLVEAGSYEQYF
TRBV30	NA	TRBJ1-2	NA	TGTGCCTGGAGCGTAAGGGGAGGCTATGGCTACACCTTC	CAWSVRGGYGYTF
TRBV28	NA	TRBJ1-2	NA	TGTGCCAGCAGTACCGACTTGCCCCTTAACTATGGCTACACCTTC	CASSTDLPLNYGYTF
TRBV6-1	TRBD1	TRBJ1-1	NA	TGTGCCAGCAGTGAAGCGGGACAGATGAACACTGAAGCTTTCTTT	CASSEAGQMNTEAFF
TRBV18	TRBD2	TRBJ2-7	once	TGTGCCAGCTCACCACTGACAACCCTAGGTCTAGCGGGTAGCGAGCAGTACTTC	CASSPLTTLGLAGSEQYF
TRBV2	NA	TRBJ1-5	NA	TGTGCCAGCAGTGGCTGGACCCAGCCCCAGCATTTT	CASSGWTQPQHF
TRBV7-3	NA	TRBJ2-2	NA	TGTGCCAGCAGCTTAAACACGGGACTTATACCCGGGGAGCTGTTTTTT	CASSLNTGLIPGELFF
TRBV5-1	NA	TRBJ2-5	NA	TGCGCCAGCAGCGGAGGGCTGGAGACCCAGTACTTC	CASSGGLETQYF
TRBV7-2	NA	TRBJ2-7	NA	TGTGCCAGCAGCTCCCCCCCAGGCGGACCTACTAGAGAGCAGTACTTC	CASSSPPGGPTREQYF
TRBV4-2	NA	TRBJ1-5	NA	TGTGCCAGCACCCCTGGTTGGACAAACAATGGATTGCCCCAGCATTTT	CASTPGWTNNGLPQHF